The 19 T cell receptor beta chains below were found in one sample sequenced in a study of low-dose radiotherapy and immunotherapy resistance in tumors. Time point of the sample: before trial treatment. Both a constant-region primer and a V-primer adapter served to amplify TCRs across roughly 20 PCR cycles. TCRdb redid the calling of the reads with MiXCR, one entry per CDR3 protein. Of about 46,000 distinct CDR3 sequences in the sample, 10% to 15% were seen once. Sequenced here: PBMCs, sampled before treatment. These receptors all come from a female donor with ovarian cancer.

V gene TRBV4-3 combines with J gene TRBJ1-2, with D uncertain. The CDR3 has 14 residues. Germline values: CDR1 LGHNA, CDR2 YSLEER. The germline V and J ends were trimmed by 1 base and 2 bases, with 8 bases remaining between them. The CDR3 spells CASSQAGSNYGYTF. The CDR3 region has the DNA TGCGCCAGCAGCCAAGCGGGTTCCAACTATGGCTACACCTTC.

DNA of the CDR3: TGTGCCAGCAGTTTGTTGCTTCCCCGGTTCTACAATGAGCAGTTCTTC. Encoded protein: CASSLLLPRFYNEQFF. This chain links TRBV28 with TRBJ2-1; D remains unclear. This CDR3 contains 16 residues. V was clipped by 3 bases and J by 3 bases, with 15 bases between them. Germline-derived CDR1 and CDR2 are MDHEN and SYDVKM.

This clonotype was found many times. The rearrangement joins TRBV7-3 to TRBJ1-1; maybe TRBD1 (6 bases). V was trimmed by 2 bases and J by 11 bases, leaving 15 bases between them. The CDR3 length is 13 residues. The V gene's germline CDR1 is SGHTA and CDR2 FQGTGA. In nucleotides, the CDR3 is TGTGCCAGCAGCTTATCGAGGGACAACGCGGCTTTCTTT. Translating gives CASSLSRDNAAFF.

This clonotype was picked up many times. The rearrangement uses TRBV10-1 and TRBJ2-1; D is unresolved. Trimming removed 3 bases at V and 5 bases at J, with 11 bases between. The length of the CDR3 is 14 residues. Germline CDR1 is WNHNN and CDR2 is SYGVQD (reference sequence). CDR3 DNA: TGCGCCAGCAGTGACGGCCGGACGGACAATGAGCAGTTCTTC. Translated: CASSDGRTDNEQFF.

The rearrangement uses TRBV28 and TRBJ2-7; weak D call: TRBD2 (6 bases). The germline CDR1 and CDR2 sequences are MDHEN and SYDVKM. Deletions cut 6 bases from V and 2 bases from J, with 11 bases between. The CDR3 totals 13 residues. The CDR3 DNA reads TGTGCCAGCAGAGATAGCGGAACCTACGAGCAGTACTTC. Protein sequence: CASRDSGTYEQYF.

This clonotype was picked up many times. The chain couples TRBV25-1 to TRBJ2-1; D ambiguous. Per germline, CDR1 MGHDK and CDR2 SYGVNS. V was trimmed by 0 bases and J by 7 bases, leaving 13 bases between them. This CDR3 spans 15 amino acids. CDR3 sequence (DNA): TGTGCCAGCAGTGAATATGGGTCCCCGCCGAATGAGCAGTTCTTC. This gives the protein CASSEYGSPPNEQFF. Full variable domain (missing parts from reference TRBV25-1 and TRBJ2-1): EADIYQTPRYLVIGTGKKITLECSQTMGHDKMYWYQQDPGMELHLIHYSYGVNSTEKGDLSSESTVSRIRTEHFPLTLESARPSHTSQYLCASSEYGSPPNEQFFGPGTRLTVL.

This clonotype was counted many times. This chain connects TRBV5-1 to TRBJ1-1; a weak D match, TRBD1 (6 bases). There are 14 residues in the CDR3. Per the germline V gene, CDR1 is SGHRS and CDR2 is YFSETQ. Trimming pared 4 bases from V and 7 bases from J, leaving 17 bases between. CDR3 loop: CASSPSPGTNEAFF. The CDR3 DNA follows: TGCGCCAGCAGCCCATCCCCCGGGACAAATGAAGCTTTCTTT. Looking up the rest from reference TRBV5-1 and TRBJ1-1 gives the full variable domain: KAGVTQTPRYLIKTRGQQVTLSCSPISGHRSVSWYQQTPGQGLQFLFEYFSETQRNKGNFPGRFSGRQFSNSRSEMNVSTLELGDSALYLCASSPSPGTNEAFFGQGTRLTVV.

The CDR3 reads CAISESGGQPQHF. CDR3 coding DNA: TGTGCCATCAGTGAGTCGGGGGGGCAGCCCCAGCATTTT. J is TRBJ1-5 and V is TRBV10-3; D may be TRBD1 (5 bases). The CDR3 runs to 13 residues. Trimming cost V 0 bases and J 7 bases, with 7 bases left between them. Germline V CDR1 and CDR2: ENHRY, SYGVKD.

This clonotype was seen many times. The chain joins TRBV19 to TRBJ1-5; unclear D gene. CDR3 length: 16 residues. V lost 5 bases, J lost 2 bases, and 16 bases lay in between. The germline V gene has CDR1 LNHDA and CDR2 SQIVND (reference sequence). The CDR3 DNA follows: TGTGCCAGTAGTCCCGGGGAGAGTTTTGGCAATCAGCCCCAGCATTTT. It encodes CASSPGESFGNQPQHF.

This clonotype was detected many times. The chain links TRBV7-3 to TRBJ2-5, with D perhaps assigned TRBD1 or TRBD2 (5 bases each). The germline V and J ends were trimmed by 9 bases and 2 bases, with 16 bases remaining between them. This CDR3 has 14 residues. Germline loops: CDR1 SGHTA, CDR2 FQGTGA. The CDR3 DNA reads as TGTGCCAGTGCACCGGGACCTACACAAGAGACCCAGTACTTC. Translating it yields CASAPGPTQETQYF.

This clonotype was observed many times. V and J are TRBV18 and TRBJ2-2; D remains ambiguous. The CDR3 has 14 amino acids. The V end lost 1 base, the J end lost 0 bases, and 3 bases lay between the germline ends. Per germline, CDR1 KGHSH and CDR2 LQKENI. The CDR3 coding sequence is TGTGCCAGCTCACCACTAACGAACACCGGGGAGCTGTTTTTT. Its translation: CASSPLTNTGELFF.

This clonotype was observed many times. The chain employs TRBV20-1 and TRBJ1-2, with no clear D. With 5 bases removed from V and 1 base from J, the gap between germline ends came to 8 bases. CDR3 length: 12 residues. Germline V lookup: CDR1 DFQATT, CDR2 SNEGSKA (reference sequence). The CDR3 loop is CSAPKYNYGYTF. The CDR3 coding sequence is TGCAGTGCTCCGAAATATAACTATGGCTACACCTTC.

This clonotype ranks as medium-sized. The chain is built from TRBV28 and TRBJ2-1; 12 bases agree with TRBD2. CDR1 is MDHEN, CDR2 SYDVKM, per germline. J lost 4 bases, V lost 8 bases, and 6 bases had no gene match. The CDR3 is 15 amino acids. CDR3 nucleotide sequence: TGTGCCAGCGGCCTAGCGGGGGGGCCTTACAATGAGCAGTTCTTC. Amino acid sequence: CASGLAGGPYNEQFF.

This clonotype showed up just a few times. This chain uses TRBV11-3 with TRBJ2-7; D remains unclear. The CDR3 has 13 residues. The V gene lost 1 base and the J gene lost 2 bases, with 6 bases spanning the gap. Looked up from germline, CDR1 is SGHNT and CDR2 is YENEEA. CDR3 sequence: CASSLGAAYEQYF. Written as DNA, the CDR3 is TGTGCCAGCAGCTTAGGGGCAGCCTACGAGCAGTACTTC.

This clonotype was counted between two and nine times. For the CDR3, the DNA is TGTGCCAGTAGTACCGGACTAGCGGACCCACCACGTGAGCAGTTCTTC. It is translated as CASSTGLADPPREQFF. The chain employs TRBV19 and TRBJ2-1; 10 bases are a match to TRBD2. From germline, CDR1 is LNHDA and CDR2 SQIVND (reference sequence). After removal of 4 bases from V and 9 bases from J, the junction contained 12 bases not matched to a gene. The CDR3 has 16 residues.

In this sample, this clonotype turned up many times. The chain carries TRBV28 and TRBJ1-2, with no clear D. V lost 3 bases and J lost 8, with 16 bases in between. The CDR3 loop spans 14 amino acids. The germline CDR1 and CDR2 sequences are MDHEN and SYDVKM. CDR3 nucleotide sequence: TGTGCCAGCAGTTTGCGTGGCACCTCACGGGGCTACACCTTC. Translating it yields CASSLRGTSRGYTF.

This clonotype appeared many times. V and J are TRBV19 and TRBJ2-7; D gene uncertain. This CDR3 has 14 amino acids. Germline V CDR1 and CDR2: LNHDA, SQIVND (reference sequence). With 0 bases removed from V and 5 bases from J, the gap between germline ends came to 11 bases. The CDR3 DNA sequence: TGTGCCAGTAGTATAGATCGATGGGGAAACGAGCAGTACTTC. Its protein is CASSIDRWGNEQYF. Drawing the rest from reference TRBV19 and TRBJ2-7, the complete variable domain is DGGITQSPKYLFRKEGQNVTLSCEQNLNHDAMYWYRQDPGQGLRLIYYSQIVNDFQKGDIAEGYSVSREKKESFPLTVTSAQKNPTAFYLCASSIDRWGNEQYFGPGTRLTVT.

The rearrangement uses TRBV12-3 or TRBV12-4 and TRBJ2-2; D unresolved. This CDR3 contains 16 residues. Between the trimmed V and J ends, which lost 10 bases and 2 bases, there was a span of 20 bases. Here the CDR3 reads CATPRPSPINTGELFF. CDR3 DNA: TGTGCCACCCCACGGCCTTCCCCAATTAACACCGGGGAGCTGTTTTTT.

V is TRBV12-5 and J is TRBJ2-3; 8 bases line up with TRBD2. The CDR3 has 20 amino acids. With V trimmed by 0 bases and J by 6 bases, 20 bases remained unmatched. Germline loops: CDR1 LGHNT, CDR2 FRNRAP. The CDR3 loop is CASGLVTGRTSPGLGDTQYF. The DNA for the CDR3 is TGTGCTAGTGGTTTGGTGACCGGGCGGACTAGCCCGGGGCTCGGGGATACGCAGTATTTT.